These 28 T cell receptor beta chains were sequenced from one sample in a study of cytomegalovirus exposure and HLA in healthy donors. The PCR contained 60 Vbeta and 13 Jbeta primers. Produced via immunoSEQ multiplex PCR; TCRdb's table is partial and in-frame only. In the table there are about 180,000 clones, approximately 88% of which are singletons. The sample comprised PBMCs. The receptors come from a boy under 10 years old in good health and CMV-seronegative.

The rearrangement joins TRBV18 to TRBJ1-2; D perhaps matches TRBD1 (5 bases). The germline gives CDR1 KGHSH, CDR2 LQKENI. Trimming took off 5 bases at V and 7 bases at J, with 14 bases between the two ends. The CDR3 is made up of 13 amino acids. CDR3 loop: CASSGQPQGGYTF. For the CDR3, the DNA is TGTGCCAGCTCAGGGCAGCCCCAGGGTGGCTACACCTTC.

The chain is built from TRBV7-3 and TRBJ2-5, with D perhaps matching TRBD1 (5 bases). This CDR3 is 14 amino acids long. V was pared by 0 bases and J by 5 bases, with 10 bases between. Germline CDR1 SGHTA, CDR2 FQGTGA. CDR3 in DNA: TGTGCCAGCAGCTTAACAGGGCCAGGGGAGACCCAGTACTTC. This sequence encodes CASSLTGPGETQYF.

CDR3 nucleotides: TGTGCCAGCAGTTTCAGACAGGGGGCAGATGAAAAACTGTTTTTT. Translating gives CASSFRQGADEKLFF. V usage is TRBV6-5 and J usage is TRBJ1-4, with TRBD1 identical over 10 bases. CDR1 and CDR2 (germline): MNHEY, SVGAGI. The ends lost 4 bases at V and 6 bases at J; junction bases unmatched: 5. The CDR3 contains 15 residues.

The gene calls are TRBV19 and TRBJ2-2, with D possibly TRBD1 on 6 matching bases. Germline lookup yields CDR1 LNHDA and CDR2 SQIVND (reference sequence). Trimming removed 8 bases from V and 2 bases from J, with 12 bases in between. The CDR3 has 14 residues. The CDR3 loop reads CASLTGHNTGELFF. The CDR3 DNA sequence: TGTGCCAGTTTGACGGGACACAACACCGGGGAGCTGTTTTTT.

This clone was seen only a few times. This chain joins TRBV6-5 and TRBJ1-1; tentative D call: TRBD1 (5 bases). V was pared by 11 bases and J by 0 bases, with 10 bases between. Germline values: CDR1 MNHEY, CDR2 SVGAGI. This CDR3 contains 12 residues. The CDR3 DNA is TGTGCCGCTCAGGGTATGAACACTGAAGCTTTCTTT. Its protein product is CAAQGMNTEAFF.

This clone was observed once. V gene TRBV5-6 combines with J gene TRBJ2-7; 13 bases match TRBD2. Germline loops: CDR1 SGHDT, CDR2 YYEEEE. This CDR3 has 16 residues. Unmatched junction bases numbered 5, after V lost 0 bases and J lost 5 bases. The CDR3 sequence: CASSLGLGTSGNEQYF. As DNA, the CDR3 is TGTGCCAGCAGCTTGGGACTCGGGACTAGCGGGAACGAGCAGTACTTC.

The rearrangement uses TRBV13 and TRBJ2-2; D might be TRBD1 (6 bases). The CDR3 contains 14 residues. Trimming stripped 3 bases from V and 6 bases from J, with 11 bases between. Germline V CDR1 and CDR2: PRHDT, FYEKMQ (reference sequence). CDR3 bases: TGTGCCAGCAGCTTTGGCACAGGGTCCGGGGAGCTGTTTTTT. It translates to CASSFGTGSGELFF.

The chain is built from TRBV27 and TRBJ2-1; 14 nucleotides agree with TRBD2. This CDR3 contains 15 residues. From germline, CDR1 is MNHEY and CDR2 SMNVEV (reference sequence). The V gene end was trimmed by 5 bases and the J gene end by 8 bases; junction bases not matched to a gene: 5. CDR3: CASSLGTSGGYEQFF. For the CDR3, the DNA is TGTGCCAGCAGTCTCGGGACTAGCGGGGGTTATGAGCAGTTCTTC.

The chain recombines TRBV7-2 with TRBJ1-2; D is uncertain. The CDR3 runs to 11 residues. Trimming removed 2 bases from V and 8 bases from J, with 6 bases in between. The germline V gene has CDR1 SGHTA and CDR2 FQGNSA. CDR3 in amino acids: CASSLSRGYTF. In DNA form, the CDR3 reads TGTGCCAGCAGCTTAAGTCGGGGCTACACCTTC. Together with reference TRBV7-2 and TRBJ1-2, the CDR3 gives the full variable domain: GAGVSQSPSNKVTEKGKDVELRCDPISGHTALYWYRQSLGQGLEFLIYFQGNSAPDKSGLPSDRFSAERTGGSVSTLTIQRTQQEDSAVYLCASSLSRGYTFGSGTRLTVV.

The chain carries TRBV23-1 and TRBJ1-1, with TRBD1 matching over 8 bases. TRBV23-1 is marked as an open reading frame, function uncertain. The V segment lost 3 bases and the J segment 1 base; nucleotides outside the gene matches: 4. This CDR3 contains 15 residues. CDR3 residues: CASSQFGQGNTEAFF. The CDR3 nucleotides read TGCGCCAGCAGTCAGTTTGGACAGGGGAACACTGAAGCTTTCTTT.

The J gene is TRBJ2-3, the V gene TRBV28; the D gene is possibly TRBD1 (5 bases). V was shortened by 5 bases and J by 3 bases, with 9 bases between the two germline ends. The CDR3 runs to 13 residues. Germline V lookup: CDR1 MDHEN, CDR2 SYDVKM. The CDR3 region has the DNA TGTGCCAGCAGTCCAGGGATAACAGATACGCAGTATTTT. Translated: CASSPGITDTQYF.

The chain combines TRBV9 with TRBJ2-1; 7 positions agree with TRBD1. In germline, CDR1 is SGDLS, CDR2 YYNGEE. CDR3 length: 15 residues. The V segment lost 3 bases and the J segment 8 bases; nucleotides outside the gene matches: 11. CDR3 nucleotide sequence: TGTGCCAGCAGCGCGACAGGGTTCCCGATCTATGAGCAGTTCTTC. Residues: CASSATGFPIYEQFF.

The gene calls are TRBV6-5 and TRBJ1-1; 7 positions agree with TRBD1. V gave up 6 bases and J gave up 9 bases; unmatched junction bases: 10. This CDR3 contains 13 residues. Looked up from germline, CDR1 is MNHEY and CDR2 is SVGAGI. DNA for the CDR3: TGTGCCAGCAGACGCGACAGGGCCCAGAAAGCTTTCTTT. Residues: CASRRDRAQKAFF.

CDR3 region: CASSEAGGGIPDTQYF. CDR3 sequence (DNA): TGTGCCAGCAGTGAAGCCGGGGGGGGAATTCCAGATACGCAGTATTTT. This chain uses TRBV2 with TRBJ2-3, with TRBD2 matching 8 bases. Trimming took 0 bases from V and 4 from J; bases not matched to a gene: 6. CDR3 length equals 16 residues. Germline CDR1 reads SNHLY; CDR2 reads FYNNEI. Together with reference TRBV2 and TRBJ2-3, the CDR3 gives the full variable domain: EPEVTQTPSHQVTQMGQEVILRCVPISNHLYFYWYRQILGQKVEFLVSFYNNEISEKSEIFDDQFSVERPDGSNFTLKIRSTKLEDSAMYFCASSEAGGGIPDTQYFGPGTRLTVL.

The V and J genes are TRBV27 and TRBJ2-3, with 14 bases matching TRBD2. The CDR3 consists of 15 residues. The V gene end was trimmed by 4 bases and the J gene end by 4 bases; junction bases not matched to a gene: 1. Germline loops: CDR1 MNHEY, CDR2 SMNVEV (reference sequence). Here the CDR3 DNA reads TGTGCCAGCAGTTCGGGACTAGCGGGGGCAGATACGCAGTATTTT. Translation: CASSSGLAGADTQYF.

The J gene is TRBJ2-3, the V gene TRBV6-1; the match to TRBD1 covers 8 bases. CDR1 and CDR2 from the germline V gene are MNHNS and SASEGT. V shed 5 bases and J 1 base; nucleotides not matched to a gene: 5. The CDR3 has 15 amino acids. The CDR3 DNA sequence: TGTGCCAGCAGTCCGACAGGGGCCCGCACAGATACGCAGTATTTT. Protein: CASSPTGARTDTQYF.

The chain couples TRBV11-2 to TRBJ2-3; 8 nucleotides align to TRBD2. CDR3 length: 16 residues. Unmatched junction bases numbered 5, after V lost 1 base and J lost 2 bases. Germline CDR1 SGHAT, CDR2 FQNNGV. The CDR3 nucleotides are TGTGCCAGCAGCTTAGGGTCGGGAGGGGACACAGATACGCAGTATTTT. Protein sequence: CASSLGSGGDTDTQYF.

The rearrangement uses TRBV30 and TRBJ2-7, with 7 bases lining up with TRBD1. V dropped 4 bases and J dropped 2; count of bases not matched to a gene: 14. CDR1 GTSNPN and CDR2 SVGIG come from the germline V gene (reference sequence). The CDR3 is 16 amino acids. CDR3 bases: TGTGCCTGGATTAGGGACAGCCGAAACTTACCCTACGAGCAGTACGTC. It yields the protein CAWIRDSRNLPYEQYV.

V and J are TRBV27 and TRBJ2-1, with D perhaps matching TRBD2 (6 bases). The CDR3 is made up of 15 amino acids. Trimming left V 3 bases short and J 4 bases short, with 13 bases between. The germline V gene encodes CDR1 MNHEY and CDR2 SMNVEV (reference sequence). CDR3 coding DNA: TGTGCCAGCAGTTTGACGGCAGGGAGGTACAATGAGCAGTTCTTC. Its translation: CASSLTAGRYNEQFF.

This clone has a handful of counts. This rearrangement joins TRBV11-3 to TRBJ2-1, with D tentatively TRBD1 (6 bases). The V end lost 5 bases, the J end lost 7 bases, and 18 bases lay between the germline ends. Germline values: CDR1 SGHNT, CDR2 YENEEA. CDR3 size: 15 residues. CDR3 bases: TGTGCCAGCAGCGCCTCAGGGGTTGGAGTGAATGAGCAGTTCTTC. This sequence encodes CASSASGVGVNEQFF.

The chain uses TRBV7-2 and TRBJ2-5; D not certain. V lost 5 bases and J 5 bases, leaving 6 bases between the germline ends. This CDR3 region has 11 residues. Germline loops: CDR1 SGHTA, CDR2 FQGNSA. The DNA for the CDR3 is TGTGCCAGCAGCGAACAGGAGACCCAGTACTTC. Amino acids: CASSEQETQYF.

The rearrangement uses TRBV9 and TRBJ2-1, with 11 bases aligning to TRBD1. The V segment lost 3 bases and the J segment 5 bases; nucleotides outside the gene matches: 4. Per germline, CDR1 SGDLS and CDR2 YYNGEE. The CDR3 sequence is 15 residues long. The CDR3, as DNA: TGTGCCAGCAGCGCCGGACAGGGGGCTAACAATGAGCAGTTCTTC. Amino acid sequence: CASSAGQGANNEQFF.

This chain joins TRBV14 and TRBJ2-1; D unresolved. The CDR3 runs 15 residues. CDR1 is SGHDN, CDR2 FVKESK, per germline. The V gene lost 1 base and the J gene lost 2 bases, with 9 bases spanning the gap. The chain's CDR3 is CASSQGGSPYNEQFF. The CDR3 DNA sequence: TGTGCCAGCAGCCAAGGAGGTTCTCCCTACAATGAGCAGTTCTTC.

The genes are TRBV7-8 and TRBJ2-2, with 13 positions matching TRBD2. The V and J ends lost 3 bases and 0 bases, in that order; junction bases with no gene match: 1. Looked up from germline, CDR1 is SGHVS and CDR2 is FQNEAQ. The CDR3 is 17 amino acids. DNA of the CDR3: TGTGCCAGCAGCTTGGGACTAGCGGGGCCGAACACCGGGGAGCTGTTTTTT. The encoded protein is CASSLGLAGPNTGELFF.

V gene TRBV27 combines with J gene TRBJ1-1, with 9 positions matching TRBD1. The CDR3 has 14 residues. Trimming cost V 5 bases and J 7 bases; bases outside gene matches: 8. The germline CDR1 and CDR2 sequences are MNHEY and SMNVEV (reference sequence). CDR3 in DNA: TGTGCCAGCAGTACAAACAGGGGGCAAGGTGAAGCTTTCTTT. It specifies CASSTNRGQGEAFF.

This rearrangement joins TRBV10-3 to TRBJ2-7; D unresolved. Germline V gene lookup returns CDR1 ENHRY and CDR2 SYGVKD. The CDR3 runs to 17 residues. With 6 bases removed from V and 4 bases from J, the gap between germline ends came to 25 bases. DNA for the CDR3: TGTGCCATCAGCCCCACTATGGTAGGCGCCATTAGGTACGAGCAGTACTTC. Protein sequence: CAISPTMVGAIRYEQYF.

This clone was detected only a few times. The sample carries other DNA sequences with the same CDR3. CDR3 DNA sequence: TGTGCCAGCAGCTTCAGAGGGGATACGCAGTATTTT. It translates to CASSFRGDTQYF. This sequence joins TRBV6-5 and TRBJ2-3, with D possibly being TRBD2 (5 bases). The germline V gene encodes CDR1 MNHEY and CDR2 SVGAGI. The CDR3 totals 12 residues. V gave up 6 bases and J gave up 6 bases, with 10 bases separating them.

For the CDR3, the DNA is TGTGCCAGCAGACCCTCAGGGGTGGGATGTTACGAGCAGTACGTC. Protein product: CASRPSGVGCYEQYV. The chain carries TRBV6-5 and TRBJ2-7; weak D call: TRBD1 (6 bases). The CDR3 spans 15 residues. Looked up from germline, CDR1 is MNHEY and CDR2 is SVGAGI. The V gene lost 6 bases and the J gene lost 4 bases, with 19 bases spanning the gap.